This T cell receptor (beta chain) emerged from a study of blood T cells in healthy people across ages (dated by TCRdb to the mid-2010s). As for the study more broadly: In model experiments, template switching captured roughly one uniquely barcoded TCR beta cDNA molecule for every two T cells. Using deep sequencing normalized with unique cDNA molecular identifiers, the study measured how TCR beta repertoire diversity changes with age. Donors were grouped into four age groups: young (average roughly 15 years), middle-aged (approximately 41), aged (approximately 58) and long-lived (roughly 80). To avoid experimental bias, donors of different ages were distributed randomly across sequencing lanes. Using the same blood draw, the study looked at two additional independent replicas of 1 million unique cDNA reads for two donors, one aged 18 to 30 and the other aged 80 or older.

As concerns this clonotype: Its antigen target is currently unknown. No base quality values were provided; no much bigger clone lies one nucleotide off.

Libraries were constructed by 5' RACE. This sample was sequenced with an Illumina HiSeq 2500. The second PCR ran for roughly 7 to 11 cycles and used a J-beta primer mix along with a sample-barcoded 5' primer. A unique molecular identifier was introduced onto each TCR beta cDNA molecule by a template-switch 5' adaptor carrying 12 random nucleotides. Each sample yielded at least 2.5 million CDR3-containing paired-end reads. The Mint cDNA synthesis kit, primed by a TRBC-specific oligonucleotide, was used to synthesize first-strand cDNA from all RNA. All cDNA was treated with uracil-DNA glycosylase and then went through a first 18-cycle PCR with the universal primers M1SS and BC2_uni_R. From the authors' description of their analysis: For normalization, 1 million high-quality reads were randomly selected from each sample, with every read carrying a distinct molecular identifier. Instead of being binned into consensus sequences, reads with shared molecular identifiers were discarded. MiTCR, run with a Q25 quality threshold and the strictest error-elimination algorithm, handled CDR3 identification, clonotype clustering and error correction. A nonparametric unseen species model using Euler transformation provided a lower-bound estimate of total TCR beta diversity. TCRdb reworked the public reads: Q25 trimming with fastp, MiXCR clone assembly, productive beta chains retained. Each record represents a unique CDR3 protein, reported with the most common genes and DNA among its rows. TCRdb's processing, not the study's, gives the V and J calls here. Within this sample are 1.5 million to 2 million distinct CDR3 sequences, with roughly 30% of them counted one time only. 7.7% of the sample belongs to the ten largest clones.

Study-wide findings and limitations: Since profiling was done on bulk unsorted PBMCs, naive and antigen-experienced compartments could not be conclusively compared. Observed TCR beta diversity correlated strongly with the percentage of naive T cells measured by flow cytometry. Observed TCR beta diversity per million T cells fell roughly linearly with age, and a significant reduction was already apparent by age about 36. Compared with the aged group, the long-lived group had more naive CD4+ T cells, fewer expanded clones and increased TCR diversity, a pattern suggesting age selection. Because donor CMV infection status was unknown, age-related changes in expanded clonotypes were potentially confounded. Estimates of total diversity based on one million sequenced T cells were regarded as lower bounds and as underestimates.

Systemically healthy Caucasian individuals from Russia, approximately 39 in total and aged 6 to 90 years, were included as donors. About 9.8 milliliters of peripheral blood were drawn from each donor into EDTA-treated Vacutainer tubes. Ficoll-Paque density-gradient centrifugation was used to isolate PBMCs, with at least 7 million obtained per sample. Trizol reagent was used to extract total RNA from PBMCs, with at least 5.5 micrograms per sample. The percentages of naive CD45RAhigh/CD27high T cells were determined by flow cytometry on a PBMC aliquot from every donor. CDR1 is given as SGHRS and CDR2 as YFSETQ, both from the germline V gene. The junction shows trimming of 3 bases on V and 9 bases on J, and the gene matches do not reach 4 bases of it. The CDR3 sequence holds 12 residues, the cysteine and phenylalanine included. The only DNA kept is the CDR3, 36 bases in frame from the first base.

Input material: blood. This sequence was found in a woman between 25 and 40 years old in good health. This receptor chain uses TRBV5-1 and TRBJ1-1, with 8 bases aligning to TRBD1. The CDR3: CASSSGQDQAFF. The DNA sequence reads TGCGCCAGCAGCTCGGGACAGGATCAAGCTTTCTTT.